This T cell receptor beta chain derives from a study of blood T cell repertoires in COVID-19. At the level of the study: Nucleic acid was either cDNA or gDNA, and it came from T cells, B-cell-depleted T cells, or PBMCs.

The CDR3 is made up of 16 amino acids. Germline CDR1 is MGHRA and CDR2 is YSYEKL. J lost 2 bases, V lost 1 base, and 4 bases had no gene match. Original handling: Reference gene primer amplification gave estimated nucleated cell counts. Method: immunoSEQ multiplex PCR; TCRdb's copy keeps in-frame clones and lacks some. V, J and clone size are those of that table, while D and trimming were read from the DNA. The sample has about 160,000 clones; roughly 82% are singletons. The gene calls are TRBV4-1 and TRBJ2-1; 8 bases line up with TRBD1. The clonotype originates from a middle-aged woman with COVID-19, enrolled during active disease. The sample consisted of peripheral blood. The CDR3 coding sequence is TGCGCCAGCAGCCAAGGCGGACAGGGAACCTACAATGAGCAGTTCTTC. The encoded protein is CASSQGGQGTYNEQFF.